The source of this TCR beta chain is a study of shared clonotypes between healthy human individuals. Study outcomes and limitations: Relative to clonotypes present in all four donors, those not shared had lower generation probabilities. Memory subsets had estimated richness that was generally smaller than that of naive subsets.

A note on this clone: The antigen remains unidentified.

CDR1 is LNHNV, CDR2 YYDKDF, per germline (reference sequence). The CDR3 has 11 residues. The ends were cut back, 7 bases at V and 1 base at J, with 4 bases in the middle. TCRdb's copy holds only in-frame clones and misses some; the assay was immunoSEQ multiplex PCR. The sample includes a few million clones, around nine tenths of them seen just once. This receptor was obtained from a man between 18 and 29 years old in good health. The chain links TRBV15 to TRBJ1-2; no definite D call. The source material was naive CD4+ T cells sorted from blood. Documented subset: CD45RA+ positively selected. The CDR3 is CATMGNYGYTF. In nucleotides, the CDR3 is TGTGCCACCATGGGTAACTATGGCTACACCTTC.